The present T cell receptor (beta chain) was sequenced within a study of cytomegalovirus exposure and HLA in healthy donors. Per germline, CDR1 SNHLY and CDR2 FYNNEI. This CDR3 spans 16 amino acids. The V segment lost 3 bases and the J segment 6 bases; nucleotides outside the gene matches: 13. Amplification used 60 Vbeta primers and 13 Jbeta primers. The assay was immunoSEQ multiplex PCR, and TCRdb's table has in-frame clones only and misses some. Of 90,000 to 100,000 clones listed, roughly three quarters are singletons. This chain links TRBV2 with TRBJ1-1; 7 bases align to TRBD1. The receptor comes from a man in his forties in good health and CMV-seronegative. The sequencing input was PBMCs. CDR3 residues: CASSDRVVDRGPEAFF. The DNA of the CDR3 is TGTGCCAGCAGTGACAGGGTAGTAGATAGGGGGCCTGAAGCTTTCTTT.